These 32 T cell receptor beta chains came from one sample sequenced in a study of blood T cell repertoires in COVID-19. Only in-frame clones appear in the TCRdb table, and some are missing; sequencing was by immunoSEQ multiplex PCR. Found here are approximately 150,000 clones, 65% to 90% of them singletons; the top ten hold around 3.5%. The sample was peripheral blood. These receptors were taken from a man aged 70 or older with acute or convalescent COVID-19.

This chain joins TRBV7-2 and TRBJ2-1; no reliable D call. With 5 bases removed from V and 0 bases from J, the gap between germline ends came to 11 bases. Germline loops: CDR1 SGHTA, CDR2 FQGNSA. The length of the CDR3 is 15 residues. The CDR3 bases are TGTGCCAGCAGCCCCTCCGCCAGCTCCTACAATGAGCAGTTCTTC. Translating it yields CASSPSASSYNEQFF.

This chain uses TRBV3-1 (or the pseudogene TRBV3-2) with TRBJ2-2; 7 nucleotides match TRBD1. The ends lost 0 bases at V and 4 bases at J; junction bases unmatched: 11. The CDR3 contains 18 residues. The V gene's germline CDR1 is LGHDT and CDR2 YNNKEL (reference sequence). The CDR3 region has the DNA TGTGCCAGCAGCCAAGAAAGGGGGCCTCCACTCCCCACCGGGGAGCTGTTTTTT. Amino acids: CASSQERGPPLPTGELFF.

This rearrangement joins TRBV7-8 to TRBJ2-7; 7 positions match TRBD1. Per the germline V gene, CDR1 is SGHVS and CDR2 is FQNEAQ. V shed 1 base, J shed 7 bases, and the junction held 7 bases outside the gene matches. The CDR3 is 14 residues long. CDR3 amino acids: CASSLVRQGGEQYF. The CDR3 DNA is TGTGCCAGCAGCTTAGTCCGACAGGGCGGGGAGCAGTACTTC.

Regarding this clone: The sample contains more than one DNA sequence encoding this CDR3. The chain recombines TRBV28 with TRBJ2-7; D not certain. V was clipped by 2 bases and J by 2 bases, with 4 bases between them. CDR1 is MDHEN, CDR2 SYDVKM, per germline. CDR3 length: 12 amino acids. The CDR3: CASSLAAYEQYF. The CDR3 DNA follows: TGTGCCAGCAGTTTAGCGGCCTACGAGCAGTACTTC.

This chain links TRBV18 with TRBJ1-6, with 11 nucleotides matching TRBD1. This CDR3 is 16 amino acids long. V shed 4 bases and J 6 bases; nucleotides not matched to a gene: 5. Germline lookup yields CDR1 KGHSH and CDR2 LQKENI. The CDR3 sequence: CASSRTGGEGNSPLHF. CDR3 bases: TGTGCCAGCTCACGGACAGGGGGCGAAGGTAATTCACCCCTCCACTTT.

This clone was found once. The chain is built from TRBV7-2 and TRBJ2-7; D is undetermined. Germline values: CDR1 SGHTA, CDR2 FQGNSA. V was clipped by 2 bases and J by 5 bases, with 10 bases between them. This CDR3 has 13 amino acids. DNA for the CDR3: TGTGCCAGCAGCTTAACGTGGCTAGACGAGCAGTACTTC. It translates to CASSLTWLDEQYF.

The chain is built from TRBV7-2 and TRBJ2-7; TRBD2 might be the D (5 bases). V was trimmed by 2 bases and J by 0 bases, leaving 17 bases between them. The germline CDR1 and CDR2 sequences are SGHTA and FQGNSA. This CDR3 is 17 amino acids long. CDR3 nucleotides: TGTGCCAGCAGCTTACTGATCGGACTCACAAGCTCCTACGAGCAGTACTTC. This encodes CASSLLIGLTSSYEQYF.

The CDR3 sequence: CASSDRGTGGQGNQPQHF. CDR3 sequence (DNA): TGTGCCAGCAGTGACAGAGGGACAGGGGGCCAGGGGAATCAGCCCCAGCATTTT. This chain connects TRBV6-4 to TRBJ1-5, with 12 bases matching TRBD1. From germline, CDR1 is MRHNA and CDR2 SNTAGT. V trimming: 2 bases; J trimming: 4 bases; junction bases outside the gene matches: 9. The CDR3 covers 18 residues.

V and J are TRBV9 and TRBJ2-7, with D possibly being TRBD2 (6 bases). The V end lost 3 bases, the J end lost 4 bases, and 14 bases lay between the germline ends. Germline V CDR1 and CDR2: SGDLS, YYNGEE. This CDR3 has 14 residues. CDR3 bases: TGTGCCAGCAGCGGGGGGGACTTAGGTTACGAGCAGTACTTC. Amino acids: CASSGGDLGYEQYF.

The chain carries TRBV2 and TRBJ2-7; a weak D match, TRBD1 (5 bases). V shed 4 bases and J shed 2 bases, with 12 bases lying between them. The CDR3 loop spans 14 amino acids. Germline assignment: CDR1 SNHLY and CDR2 FYNNEI. CDR3 loop: CASSVQDPPYEQYF. The CDR3 nucleotides read TGTGCCAGCAGTGTACAGGACCCCCCCTACGAGCAGTACTTC.

This clone was found a few times. Written as DNA, the CDR3 is TGTGCCAGCAGATCTGACTGGACTTTATCCACAGATACGCAGTATTTT. Translating it yields CASRSDWTLSTDTQYF. The chain uses TRBV7-2 and TRBJ2-3; a possible D gene is TRBD2 (5 bases). The CDR3 covers 16 residues. Looked up from germline, CDR1 is SGHTA and CDR2 is FQGNSA. Trimming removed 6 bases from V and 2 bases from J, with 18 bases in between.

V and J are TRBV5-4 and TRBJ2-1, with 7 bases lining up with TRBD2. CDR1 SGHNT and CDR2 YYREEE come from the germline V gene (reference sequence). The CDR3 totals 15 residues. The ends lost 0 bases at V and 4 bases at J; junction bases unmatched: 4. CDR3 in amino acids: CASSLDLAAYNEQFF. The CDR3 DNA is TGTGCCAGCAGCTTGGATCTAGCGGCATACAATGAGCAGTTCTTC.

This chain connects TRBV5-1 to TRBJ1-1; a weak D match, TRBD1 (5 bases). Germline assignment: CDR1 SGHRS and CDR2 YFSETQ. Trimming took 4 bases from V and 3 from J, leaving 16 bases between them. CDR3 length: 15 amino acids. CDR3 region: CASSAQTVGDTEAFF. CDR3 in DNA: TGCGCCAGCAGCGCCCAGACAGTGGGTGACACTGAAGCTTTCTTT.

The V gene is TRBV21-1, the J gene TRBJ2-1; the D segment call TRBD1 is taken from the table without a DNA check. TRBV21-1 is a pseudogene. The CDR3 is made up of 16 amino acids. CDR3 bases: TGTGCCAGCAGCAAAGGAGAGGGGACAGGGTTTTATGAGCAGTTCTTC. This codes for CASSKGEGTGFYEQFF.

The rearrangement uses TRBV5-4 and TRBJ1-1; no firm D call. V shed 4 bases and J shed 4 bases, with 8 bases lying between them. CDR3 length: 12 residues. Germline loops: CDR1 SGHNT, CDR2 YYREEE (reference sequence). The CDR3 nucleotides are TGTGCCAGCAGCGGACTTTCCACTGAAGCTTTCTTT. Amino acids: CASSGLSTEAFF.

This clone was seen once. The genes are TRBV2 and TRBJ2-3, with TRBD1 matching 8 bases. The trim removed 6 bases at V and 1 base at J, leaving 3 bases unmatched. CDR1 and CDR2 (germline): SNHLY, FYNNEI. The length of the CDR3 is 14 residues. CDR3 loop: CASRAGQGTDTQYF. CDR3 bases: TGTGCCAGCAGGGCGGGACAGGGCACAGATACGCAGTATTTT.

J is TRBJ2-7 and V is TRBV27; D is perhaps TRBD1 (6 bases). The germline V gene encodes CDR1 MNHEY and CDR2 SMNVEV (reference sequence). Trimming removed 4 bases from V and 0 bases from J, with 13 bases in between. This CDR3 is built from 15 residues. The CDR3: CASSSPGQSSYEQYF. DNA for the CDR3: TGTGCCAGCAGTTCCCCGGGACAAAGCTCCTACGAGCAGTACTTC.

The gene calls are TRBV9 and TRBJ2-7; 8 bases fit TRBD1. The CDR3 covers 15 residues. The germline V gene has CDR1 SGDLS and CDR2 YYNGEE. V was clipped by 4 bases and J by 0 bases; unmatched bases: 6. The CDR3 DNA reads TGTGCCAGCAGCCCCCGGACAGGGCCCTCCTACGAGCAGTACTTC. Translating it yields CASSPRTGPSYEQYF.

A single count supports this clone. The CDR3 bases are TGTGCCAGTAGTATAGAAGGAGAACGACCCCAGCCCCAGCATTTT. It translates to CASSIEGERPQPQHF. The J gene is TRBJ1-5, the V gene TRBV19, with D uncertain. The CDR3 is 15 residues long. Trimming shortened V by 0 bases and J by 7 bases, and 13 bases separated the two germline ends. In germline, CDR1 is LNHDA, CDR2 SQIVND (reference sequence). The full variable domain, with the rest looked up from reference TRBV19 and TRBJ1-5, is DGGITQSPKYLFRKEGQNVTLSCEQNLNHDAMYWYRQDPGQGLRLIYYSQIVNDFQKGDIAEGYSVSREKKESFPLTVTSAQKNPTAFYLCASSIEGERPQPQHFGDGTRLSIL.

This clone was recorded only once. The rearrangement joins TRBV24-1 to TRBJ2-7; TRBD2 matches 7 bases. After removal of 6 bases from V and 2 bases from J, the junction contained 3 bases not matched to a gene. CDR1 KGHDR and CDR2 SFDVKD come from the germline V gene. The CDR3 loop spans 13 amino acids. CDR3 protein: CATSSGNPYEQYF. CDR3 DNA sequence: TGTGCCACCAGTAGCGGGAACCCCTACGAGCAGTACTTC.

This clone was recorded a few times. V and J are TRBV19 and TRBJ1-5; 8 bases agree with TRBD1. Trimming cost V 2 bases and J 10 bases; bases outside gene matches: 7. CDR3 length: 14 residues. The germline gives CDR1 LNHDA, CDR2 SQIVND (reference sequence). CDR3 loop: CASSISQGASPQHF. The CDR3 DNA is TGTGCCAGTAGTATAAGCCAGGGGGCCTCACCCCAGCATTTT.

The chain carries TRBV5-6 and TRBJ2-2; TRBD2 matches at 9 bases. Looked up from germline, CDR1 is SGHDT and CDR2 is YYEEEE. CDR3 length: 19 amino acids. Germline trimming cut 4 bases from V and 1 base from J; bases unmatched to any gene: 14. In DNA form, the CDR3 reads TGTGCCAGCAGCCCCGGAGGGGTAGCGGGAGCGGTGAACACCGGGGAGCTGTTTTTT. Amino acids: CASSPGGVAGAVNTGELFF.

Written as DNA, the CDR3 is TGTGCCAGCAGCCCGGGACTAGCGGTTTTCGAGCAGTACTTC. Its protein is CASSPGLAVFEQYF. The chain combines TRBV6-2 or TRBV6-3 with TRBJ2-7; TRBD2 agrees at 11 bases. The CDR3 spans 14 residues. The V segment lost 6 bases and the J segment 6 bases; nucleotides outside the gene matches: 7. Looked up from germline, CDR1 is MNHEY and CDR2 is SVGEGT.

This clone occurred a few times. This chain uses TRBV10-3 with TRBJ2-7, with D maybe TRBD2 (5 bases). The germline V gene has CDR1 ENHRY and CDR2 SYGVKD. The CDR3 totals 15 residues. The V end was cut by 3 bases, the J end by 4 bases, with 16 bases between. DNA for the CDR3: TGTGCCATCAGTGACCCGAGGGATCCCGGGTACGAGCAGTACTTC. Protein product: CAISDPRDPGYEQYF.

The chain couples TRBV7-2 to TRBJ2-3, with TRBD2 identical over 10 bases. Germline CDR1 and CDR2: SGHTA and FQGNSA. This CDR3 contains 15 residues. V lost 1 base to trimming and J lost 3 bases; unmatched junction nucleotides: 1. The chain's CDR3 is CASSLVAGGTDTQYF. The DNA for the CDR3 is TGTGCCAGCAGCTTAGTAGCGGGAGGAACAGATACGCAGTATTTT.

The chain employs TRBV27 and TRBJ1-6; the D is unclear. The germline gives CDR1 MNHEY, CDR2 SMNVEV (reference sequence). V was trimmed by 5 bases and J by 7 bases, leaving 18 bases between them. CDR3 length: 16 amino acids. CDR3 nucleotides: TGTGCCAGCAGTCTTTCCGTCGGTACCCCCAATTCACCCCTCCACTTT. Residues: CASSLSVGTPNSPLHF.

This chain uses TRBV7-6 with TRBJ2-7; 12 bases are shared with TRBD2. Germline trimming cut 0 bases from V and 3 bases from J; bases unmatched to any gene: 9. This CDR3 is 18 amino acids long. Per germline, CDR1 SGHVS and CDR2 FNYEAQ. The CDR3 coding sequence is TGTGCCAGCAGCTTAGCGGTCGCTGGGACTAGCGGGCTCTACGAGCAGTACTTC. It codes for CASSLAVAGTSGLYEQYF.

The chain employs TRBV30 and TRBJ1-2; D ambiguous. Germline V gene data show CDR1 as GTSNPN and CDR2 as SVGIG (reference sequence). The CDR3 runs 13 residues. Trimming took off 0 bases at V and 4 bases at J, with 9 bases between the two ends. The CDR3 DNA sequence: TGTGCCTGGAGTGTACAACAAAGCTATGGCTACACCTTC. Its translation: CAWSVQQSYGYTF.

This chain connects TRBV10-3 to TRBJ1-2, with 12 bases matching TRBD1. The V gene end was trimmed by 11 bases and the J gene end by 3 bases; junction bases not matched to a gene: 4. CDR3 size: 13 residues. The germline gives CDR1 ENHRY, CDR2 SYGVKD. In DNA, the CDR3 is TGTGCCGTGGGACAGGGGGCGGACTATGGCTACACCTTC. This gives the protein CAVGQGADYGYTF.

This rearrangement joins TRBV28 to TRBJ2-2; the match to TRBD1 covers 7 bases. In germline, CDR1 is MDHEN, CDR2 SYDVKM. The CDR3 runs 14 residues. V dropped 6 bases and J dropped 5; count of bases not matched to a gene: 6. The CDR3 loop reads CASRQRTGTGELFF. The DNA of the CDR3 is TGTGCCAGCAGACAAAGGACAGGAACCGGGGAGCTGTTTTTT.

This clone was seen once. The J gene is TRBJ2-1, the V gene TRBV5-6, with TRBD2 as a possible D gene (6 bases). This CDR3 is 15 amino acids long. The V and J ends lost 5 bases and 2 bases respectively, with 14 bases between them. Germline V gene data show CDR1 as SGHDT and CDR2 as YYEEEE. Here the CDR3 reads CASRKGLYPYNEQFF. The DNA for the CDR3 is TGTGCCAGCAGAAAGGGACTTTACCCCTACAATGAGCAGTTCTTC.

The V call is TRBV27, the J call TRBJ2-1; 9 bases map to TRBD1. Germline values: CDR1 MNHEY, CDR2 SMNVEV (reference sequence). The ends lost 3 bases at V and 8 bases at J; junction bases unmatched: 5. This CDR3 comprises 14 residues. The DNA for the CDR3 is TGTGCCAGCAGTTTTGGGACAGGGTCCGATGAGCAGTTCTTC. It is translated as CASSFGTGSDEQFF.